The source of this T cell receptor beta chain is a study of T cell responses to AZD1222 COVID-19 vaccine. Findings of the study overall: Without day 14 samples, only post-peak T cell repertoires were studied.

As regards this clone: Its antigen is not known.

This CDR3 spans 12 amino acids. Germline CDR1 is GTSNPN and CDR2 is SVGIG (reference sequence). Trimming cost V 5 bases and J 3 bases, with 10 bases left between them. Sequenced by immunoSEQ multiplex PCR; TCRdb stores in-frame clones only, minus some. The sample lists 150,000 or so clones; 80% to 95% were seen once. Second-dose timings of about 4 or about 12 weeks were pooled. Sequenced material: peripheral blood, taken 28 days after the second AZD1222 dose. The chain recombines TRBV30 with TRBJ1-2; D is perhaps TRBD1 (5 bases). This TCR derives from an adult who received the AZD1222 COVID-19 vaccine. CDR3 in DNA: TGTGCCTGGGGGACTTCCTACTATGGCTACACCTTC. Encoded protein: CAWGTSYYGYTF.